Listed below are T cell receptor beta chains from one sample, sequenced in a study of response to subunit inactivated influenza vaccine. Each CDR3 protein gets one entry after TCRdb re-called the RT-PCR reads with MiXCR. The sample lists about 620,000 distinct CDR3 sequences, 10% to 15% occurring once. The material was PBMCs from blood, obtained on the day of vaccination. Receptors originate from a man aged 45 to 65 who received an inactivated influenza vaccine. The CDR3 runs from the conserved cysteine through the conserved F or W. The D gene is left open where the match is weak. Size values are once, few and many counts, or a class for expanded clones, and some rows have none.

clone_size	d_call	j_call	v_call	cdr3_aa	cdr3_nt
many	.	TRBJ1-5	TRBV12-3/TRBV12-4	CASSGGQSNQPQHF	TGTGCCAGCAGTGGCGGACAGAGCAATCAGCCCCAGCATTTT
.	.	TRBJ2-3	TRBV3-1	CASSQEHASTDTQYF	TGTGCCAGCAGCCAAGAACACGCCAGCACAGATACGCAGTATTTT
few	TRBD1	TRBJ1-6	TRBV20-1	CSAWDSPYSPLHF	TGCAGTGCTTGGGACAGCCCGTATTCACCCCTCCACTTT
many	.	TRBJ1-5	TRBV5-1	CASSQEGNQPQHF	TGTGCCAGCAGCCAAGAGGGGAATCAGCCCCAGCATTTT
many	.	TRBJ2-1	TRBV9	CASRRGTFLYNEQFF	TGTGCCAGCAGGAGAGGGACATTTCTCTACAATGAGCAGTTCTTC
.	.	TRBJ2-3	TRBV4-3	CASSQEYGTTDTQYF	TGCGCCAGCAGCCAAGAGTATGGGACCACAGATACGCAGTATTTT
.	.	TRBJ2-2	TRBV11-2	CASSFLAVLSGELFF	TGTGCCAGCAGCTTCCTGGCAGTACTCAGTGGGGAGCTGTTTTTT
many	.	TRBJ2-7	TRBV7-9	CATGRSSYEQYF	TGTGCCACAGGGAGGAGCTCCTACGAGCAGTACTTC
many	.	TRBJ1-1	TRBV7-7	CASSHDPNTEAFF	TGTGCCAGCAGCCACGACCCGAACACTGAAGCTTTCTTT
few	.	TRBJ2-3	TRBV5-1	CASSLGRGSSGTDTQYF	TGCGCCAGCAGCTTGGGACGGGGCAGCTCCGGCACAGATACGCAGTATTTT
few	.	TRBJ2-3	TRBV5-1	CASSLAPAEADTQYF	TGCGCCAGCAGCTTGGCCCCAGCCGAAGCAGATACGCAGTATTTT
few	.	TRBJ1-2	TRBV5-1	CASTEGNYGYTF	TGCGCCAGCACCGAGGGTAACTATGGCTACACCTTC
.	TRBD2	TRBJ2-3	TRBV4-2	CASSQGLAGGLFSTDTQYF	TGTGCCAGCAGCCAAGGACTAGCGGGGGGGCTTTTTAGCACAGATACGCAGTATTTT
.	TRBD1	TRBJ1-4	TRBV5-1	CASSREQGIQEKLFF	TGCGCCAGCAGCCGCGAACAGGGGATTCAGGAAAAACTGTTTTTT
few	.	TRBJ1-5	TRBV20-1	CSAPPAGAGFLDVGAQHF	TGCAGTGCTCCGCCTGCGGGTGCGGGCTTCCTCGACGTAGGGGCCCAGCATTTT